This T cell receptor (beta chain) originates from a study of metastatic and nonmetastatic thyroid tumors. No treatment of any kind had been given to any patient before thyroid surgery. MiXCR was used by TCRdb to re-call the PCR reads. Altogether over 10,000 clones are present, approximately 33% being singletons, with the ten largest covering over 9.5%. The CDR3 covers 15 residues. V lost 6 bases to trimming and J lost 1 base; unmatched junction nucleotides: 4. Germline CDR1 reads MNHEY; CDR2 reads SMNVEV (reference sequence). Sequenced material: tumor tissue. The chain uses TRBV27 and TRBJ1-5; TRBD1 agrees at 9 bases. This TCR was recovered from a male donor with papillary thyroid cancer or a benign thyroid nodule (not recorded which). Some clones in this sample may be carry-over from other donors' samples. The CDR3 loop is CASSADRGSNQPQHF. The CDR3 DNA reads TGTGCCAGCAGCGCAGACAGGGGGAGCAATCAGCCCCAGCATTTT.